This T cell receptor (beta chain) was obtained from a study of tumor-infiltrating lymphocytes in primary liver carcinoma. General study results and limits: Overlap between tumor regions exceeded overlap of tumor with adjacent tissue or blood.

This CDR3 contains 18 residues. V was clipped by 3 bases and J by 5 bases; unmatched bases: 10. CDR1 and CDR2 from the germline V gene are MGHRA and YSYEKL. Each 20-30 mg portion of unsorted bulk tissue served as the source for co-extraction of RNA and DNA. From roughly 500 ng total RNA, TCR beta cDNA was generated with a primer in the constant region. Researchers made the TCR beta libraries by running three nested multiplex PCR rounds with slightly modified ARM-PCR. It was with TRBV1-TRBV30 forward primers and a C-beta reverse primer that the first two PCR rounds were run, at 10 to 11 cycles each. TCRdb redid the calling of the multiplex PCR reads with MiXCR, one entry per CDR3 protein. The sample records 48,000 or so distinct CDR3 sequences, 60% to 75% being singletons. As concerns this clonotype: What it binds is unknown.

This rearrangement joins TRBV4-1 to TRBJ2-3; TRBD2 aligns across 14 bases. The sequenced material came from liver tumor tissue from sampling region 3. As for subset: tumor region T3, left-lateral pole. This receptor was taken from a man aged 35-49 years with primary liver carcinoma and hepatitis B virus infection. The CDR3 region has the DNA TGCGCCAGCAGCCAGAAGTCCCCGGGACTAGCGGGAGTAGATACGCAGTATTTT. Its translation: CASSQKSPGLAGVDTQYF.